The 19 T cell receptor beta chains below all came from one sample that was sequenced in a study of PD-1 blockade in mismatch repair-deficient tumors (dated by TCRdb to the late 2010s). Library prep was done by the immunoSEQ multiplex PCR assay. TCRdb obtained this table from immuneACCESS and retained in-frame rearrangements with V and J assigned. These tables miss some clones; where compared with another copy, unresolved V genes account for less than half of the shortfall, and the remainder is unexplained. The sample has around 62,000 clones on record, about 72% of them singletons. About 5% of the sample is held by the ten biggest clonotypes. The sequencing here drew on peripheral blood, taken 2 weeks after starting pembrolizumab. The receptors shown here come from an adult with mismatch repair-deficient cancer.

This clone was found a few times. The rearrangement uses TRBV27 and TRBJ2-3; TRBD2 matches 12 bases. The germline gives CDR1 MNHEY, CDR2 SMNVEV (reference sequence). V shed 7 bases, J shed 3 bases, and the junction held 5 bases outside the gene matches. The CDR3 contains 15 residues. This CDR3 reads CASTNLAGGTDTQYF. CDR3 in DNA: TGTGCCAGCACCAATCTAGCGGGAGGGACAGATACGCAGTATTTT.

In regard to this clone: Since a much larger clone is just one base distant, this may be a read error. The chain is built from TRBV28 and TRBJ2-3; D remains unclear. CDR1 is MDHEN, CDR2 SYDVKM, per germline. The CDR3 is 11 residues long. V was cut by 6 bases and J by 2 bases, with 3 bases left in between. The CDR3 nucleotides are TGTGCCAGCAGCCTCACAGATACGCAGTATTTT. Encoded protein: CASSLTDTQYF.

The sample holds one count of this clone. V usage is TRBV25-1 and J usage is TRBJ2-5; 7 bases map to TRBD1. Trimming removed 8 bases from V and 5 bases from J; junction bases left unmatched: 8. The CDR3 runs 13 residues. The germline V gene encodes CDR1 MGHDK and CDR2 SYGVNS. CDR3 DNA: TGTGCCAGCGGCCGACAGGGTCGGGAGACCCAGTACTTC. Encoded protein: CASGRQGRETQYF.

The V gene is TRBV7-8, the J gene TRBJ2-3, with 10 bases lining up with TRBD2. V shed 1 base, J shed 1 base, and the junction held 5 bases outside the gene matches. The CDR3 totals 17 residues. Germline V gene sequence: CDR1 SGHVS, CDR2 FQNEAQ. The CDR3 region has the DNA TGTGCCAGCAGCTTAGTAGAGCGGGAGGGCGGCACAGATACGCAGTATTTT. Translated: CASSLVEREGGTDTQYF.

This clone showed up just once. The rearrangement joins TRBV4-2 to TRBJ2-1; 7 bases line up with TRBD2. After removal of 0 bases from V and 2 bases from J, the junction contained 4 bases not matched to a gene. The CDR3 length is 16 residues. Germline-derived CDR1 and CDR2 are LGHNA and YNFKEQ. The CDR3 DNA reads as TGTGCCAGCAGCCAAGAAGGGACTATTACCTACAATGAGCAGTTCTTC. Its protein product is CASSQEGTITYNEQFF.

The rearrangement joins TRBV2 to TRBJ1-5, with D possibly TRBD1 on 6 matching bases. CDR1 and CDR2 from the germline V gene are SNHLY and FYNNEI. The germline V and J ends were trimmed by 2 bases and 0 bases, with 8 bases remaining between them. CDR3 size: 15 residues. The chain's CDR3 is CASSERTVSNQPQHF. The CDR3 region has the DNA TGTGCCAGCAGTGAACGGACAGTTAGCAATCAGCCCCAGCATTTT.

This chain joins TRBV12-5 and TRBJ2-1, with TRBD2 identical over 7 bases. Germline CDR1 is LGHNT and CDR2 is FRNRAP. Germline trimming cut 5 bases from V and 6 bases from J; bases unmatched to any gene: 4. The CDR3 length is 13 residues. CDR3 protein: CASGASGGNEQFF. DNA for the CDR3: TGTGCTAGTGGTGCCTCGGGGGGCAATGAGCAGTTCTTC.

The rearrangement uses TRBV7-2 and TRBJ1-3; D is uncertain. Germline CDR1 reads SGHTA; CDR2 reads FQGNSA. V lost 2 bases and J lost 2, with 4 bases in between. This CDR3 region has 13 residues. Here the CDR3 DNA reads TGTGCCAGCAGCTTAAAGGCTGGAAACACCATATATTTT. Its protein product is CASSLKAGNTIYF.

DNA of the CDR3: TGTGCCTGGAGCCAACTAGCGGGGGGTACCAACGTCCTGACTTTC. It specifies CAWSQLAGGTNVLTF. The V gene is TRBV30, the J gene TRBJ2-6; the match to TRBD2 covers 12 bases. CDR1 and CDR2 from the germline V gene are GTSNPN and SVGIG (reference sequence). This CDR3 has 15 amino acids. V lost 3 bases, J lost 8 bases, and 5 bases stayed unmatched.

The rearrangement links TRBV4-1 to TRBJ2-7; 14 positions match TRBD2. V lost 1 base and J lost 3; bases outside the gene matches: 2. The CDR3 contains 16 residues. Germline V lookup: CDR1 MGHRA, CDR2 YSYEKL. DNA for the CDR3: TGCGCCAGCAGCCAAGGGGGACTAGCGGGAGTCTACGAGCAGTACTTC. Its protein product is CASSQGGLAGVYEQYF.

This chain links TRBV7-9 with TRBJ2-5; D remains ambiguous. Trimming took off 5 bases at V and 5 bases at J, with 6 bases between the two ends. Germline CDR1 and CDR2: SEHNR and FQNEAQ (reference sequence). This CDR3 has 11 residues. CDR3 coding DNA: TGTGCCAGCAGCCCCAGGGAGACCCAGTACTTC. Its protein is CASSPRETQYF.

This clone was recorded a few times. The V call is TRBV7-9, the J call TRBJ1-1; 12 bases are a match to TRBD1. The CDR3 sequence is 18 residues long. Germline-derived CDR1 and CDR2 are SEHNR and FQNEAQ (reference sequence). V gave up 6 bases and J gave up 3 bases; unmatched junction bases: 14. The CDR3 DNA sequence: TGTGCCAGCAGTCGACATCCGGGACAGGGGGCGGCATACACTGAAGCTTTCTTT. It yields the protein CASSRHPGQGAAYTEAFF. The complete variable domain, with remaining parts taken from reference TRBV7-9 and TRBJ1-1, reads DTGVSQNPRHKITKRGQNVTFRCDPISEHNRLYWYRQTLGQGPEFLTYFQNEAQLEKSRLLSDRFSAERPKGSFSTLEIQRTEQGDSAMYLCASSRHPGQGAAYTEAFFGQGTRLTVV.

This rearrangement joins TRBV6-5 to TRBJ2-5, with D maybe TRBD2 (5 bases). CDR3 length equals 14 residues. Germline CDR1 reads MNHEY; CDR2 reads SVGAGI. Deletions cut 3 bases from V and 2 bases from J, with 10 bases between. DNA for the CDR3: TGTGCCAGCAGTTATGGAGGTAGTCAAGAGACCCAGTACTTC. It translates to CASSYGGSQETQYF.

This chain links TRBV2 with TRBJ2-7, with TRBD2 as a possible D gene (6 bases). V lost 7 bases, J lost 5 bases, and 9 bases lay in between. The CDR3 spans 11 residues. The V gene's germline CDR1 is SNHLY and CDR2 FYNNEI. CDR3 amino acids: CASTGGNEQYF. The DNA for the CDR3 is TGTGCCAGCACAGGAGGGAACGAGCAGTACTTC.

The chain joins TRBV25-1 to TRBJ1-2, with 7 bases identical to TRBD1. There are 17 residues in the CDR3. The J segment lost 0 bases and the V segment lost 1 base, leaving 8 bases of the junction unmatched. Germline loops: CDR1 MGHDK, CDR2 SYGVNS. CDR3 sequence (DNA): TGTGCCAGCAGTGAATGGGGGCGACAGGGCACTAACTATGGCTACACCTTC. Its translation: CASSEWGRQGTNYGYTF.

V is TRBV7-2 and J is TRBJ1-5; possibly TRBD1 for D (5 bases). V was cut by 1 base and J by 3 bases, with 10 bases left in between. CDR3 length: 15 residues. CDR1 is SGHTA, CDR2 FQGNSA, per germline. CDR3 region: CASSLVGGDNQPQHF. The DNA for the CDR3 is TGTGCCAGCAGCTTAGTCGGAGGGGACAATCAGCCCCAGCATTTT.

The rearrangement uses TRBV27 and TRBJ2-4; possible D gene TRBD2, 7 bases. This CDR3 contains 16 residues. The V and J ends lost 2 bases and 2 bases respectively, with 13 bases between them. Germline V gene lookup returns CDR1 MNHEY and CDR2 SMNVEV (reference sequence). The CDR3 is CASSLGGGATKNIQYF. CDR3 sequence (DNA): TGTGCCAGCAGTTTAGGGGGGGGCGCGACCAAAAACATTCAGTACTTC.

CDR3 bases: TGTGCCAGCAGGGGTTTACGAGAGACCCAGTACTTC. Translation: CASRGLRETQYF. The chain carries TRBV28 and TRBJ2-5; D is ambiguous. Germline CDR1 MDHEN, CDR2 SYDVKM. V was clipped by 6 bases and J by 4 bases, with 9 bases between them. The CDR3 loop spans 12 amino acids.

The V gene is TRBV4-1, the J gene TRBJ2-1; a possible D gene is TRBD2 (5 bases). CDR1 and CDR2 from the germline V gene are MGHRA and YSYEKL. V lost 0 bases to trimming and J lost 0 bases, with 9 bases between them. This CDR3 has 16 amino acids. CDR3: CASSQEGAASYNEQFF. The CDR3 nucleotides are TGCGCCAGCAGCCAAGAGGGAGCGGCCTCCTACAATGAGCAGTTCTTC.